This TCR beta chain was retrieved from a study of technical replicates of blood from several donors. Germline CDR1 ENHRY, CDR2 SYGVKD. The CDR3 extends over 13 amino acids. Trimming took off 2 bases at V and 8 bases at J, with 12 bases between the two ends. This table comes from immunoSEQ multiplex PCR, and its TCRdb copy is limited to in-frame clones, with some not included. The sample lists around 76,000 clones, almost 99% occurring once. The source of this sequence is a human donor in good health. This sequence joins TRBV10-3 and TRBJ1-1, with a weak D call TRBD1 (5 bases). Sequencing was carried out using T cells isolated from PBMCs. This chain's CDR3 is CAISEDGGWEAFF. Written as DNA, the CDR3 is TGTGCCATCAGTGAGGACGGGGGATGGGAAGCTTTCTTT.